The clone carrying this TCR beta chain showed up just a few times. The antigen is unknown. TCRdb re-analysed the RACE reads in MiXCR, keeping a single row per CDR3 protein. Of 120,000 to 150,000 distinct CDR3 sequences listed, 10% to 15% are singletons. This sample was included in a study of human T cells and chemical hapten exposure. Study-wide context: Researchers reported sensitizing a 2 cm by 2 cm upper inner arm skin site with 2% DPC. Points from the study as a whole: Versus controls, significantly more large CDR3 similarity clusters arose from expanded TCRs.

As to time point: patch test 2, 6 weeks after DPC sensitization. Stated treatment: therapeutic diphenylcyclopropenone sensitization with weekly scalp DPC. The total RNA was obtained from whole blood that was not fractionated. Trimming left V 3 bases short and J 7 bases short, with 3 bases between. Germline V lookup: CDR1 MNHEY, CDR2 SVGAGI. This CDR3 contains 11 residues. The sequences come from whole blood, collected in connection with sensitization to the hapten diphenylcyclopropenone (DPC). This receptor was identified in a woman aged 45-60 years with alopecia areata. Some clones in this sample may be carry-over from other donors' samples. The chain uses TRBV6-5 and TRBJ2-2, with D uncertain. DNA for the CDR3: TGTGCCAGCAGTTATATCGGGGAGCTGTTTTTT. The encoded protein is CASSYIGELFF.